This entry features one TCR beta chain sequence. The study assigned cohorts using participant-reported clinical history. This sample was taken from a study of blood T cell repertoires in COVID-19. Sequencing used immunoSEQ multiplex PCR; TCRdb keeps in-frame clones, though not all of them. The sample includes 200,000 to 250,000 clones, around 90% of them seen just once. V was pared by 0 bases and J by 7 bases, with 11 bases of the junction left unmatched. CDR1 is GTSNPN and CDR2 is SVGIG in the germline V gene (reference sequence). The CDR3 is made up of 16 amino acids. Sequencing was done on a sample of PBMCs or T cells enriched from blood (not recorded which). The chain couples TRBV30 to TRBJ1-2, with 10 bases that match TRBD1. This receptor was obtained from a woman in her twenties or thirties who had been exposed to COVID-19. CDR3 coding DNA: TGTGCCTGGAGTGTACCCCCAGACAGGGGGCGGGGTGGCTACACCTTC. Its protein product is CAWSVPPDRGRGGYTF.